These 23 T cell receptor beta chains were all obtained from the same sample, sequenced in a study of cytomegalovirus exposure and HLA in healthy donors. PCR amplification relied on 60 Vbeta primers (plus 13 Jbeta primers). The method was immunoSEQ multiplex PCR; TCRdb's version includes in-frame clones alone and lacks a portion of them. The sample holds around 100,000 clones, 76% seen once. Material: PBMCs. Receptors originate from a woman between 18 and 29 years old in good health and CMV-seropositive.

The table lists this clone with a few counts. The chain joins TRBV6-1 to TRBJ1-2, with 7 bases lining up with TRBD1. Trimming at V came to 1 base and at J to 4 bases, leaving 3 bases not matched to a gene. This CDR3 is 14 amino acids long. Germline CDR1 and CDR2: MNHNS and SASEGT. CDR3 coding DNA: TGTGCCAGCAGTGAAGGGGGACAGCTCTATGGCTACACCTTC. Translating gives CASSEGGQLYGYTF.

The chain has TRBV6-5 and TRBJ2-2; no clear D. The CDR3 is 13 amino acids. Germline CDR1 reads MNHEY; CDR2 reads SVGAGI. V was cut by 6 bases and J by 4 bases, with 9 bases left in between. The CDR3 loop reads CASSLRVTGELFF. CDR3 DNA sequence: TGTGCCAGCAGCCTCCGGGTCACCGGGGAGCTGTTTTTT.

The V and J genes are TRBV6-5 and TRBJ2-7; 7 nucleotides line up with TRBD2. Germline V gene sequence: CDR1 MNHEY, CDR2 SVGAGI. Unmatched junction bases numbered 3, after V lost 0 bases and J lost 1 base. This CDR3 has 15 amino acids. The CDR3 region is CASSYSRERSYEQYF. The CDR3 DNA reads TGTGCCAGCAGTTACTCGCGGGAGCGATCCTACGAGCAGTACTTC.

J is TRBJ1-5 and V is TRBV28; D is unclear. This CDR3 is built from 13 residues. With 2 bases removed from V and 4 bases from J, the gap between germline ends came to 6 bases. Germline V CDR1 and CDR2: MDHEN, SYDVKM. The CDR3: CASSLHGNQPQHF. The CDR3 bases are TGTGCCAGCAGTTTACACGGGAATCAGCCCCAGCATTTT.

This clone appeared a few times. The CDR3 loop reads CASSSQGLAGVGETQYF. CDR3 DNA sequence: TGTGCCAGCAGTTCCCAAGGACTAGCGGGAGTTGGAGAGACCCAGTACTTC. This chain links TRBV27 with TRBJ2-5; 13 positions match TRBD2. The V and J ends lost 4 bases and 4 bases, in that order; junction bases with no gene match: 9. Germline assignment: CDR1 MNHEY and CDR2 SMNVEV (reference sequence). The CDR3 sequence is 17 residues long.

This chain links TRBV5-4 with TRBJ1-1; TRBD1 aligns across 8 bases. The V gene's germline CDR1 is SGHNT and CDR2 YYREEE (reference sequence). The CDR3 contains 15 residues. V lost 2 bases and J lost 1; bases outside the gene matches: 4. The CDR3 sequence is CASSLGGTGNTEAFF. The CDR3 DNA reads as TGTGCCAGCAGCTTAGGAGGGACAGGGAACACTGAAGCTTTCTTT.

The chain combines TRBV6-1 with TRBJ2-3; 12 nucleotides match TRBD2. The CDR3 runs to 14 residues. With 4 bases clipped from V and 7 bases from J, the junction kept 3 bases outside the gene matches. The germline V gene encodes CDR1 MNHNS and CDR2 SASEGT. The CDR3: CASSATSGRYTQYF. DNA of the CDR3: TGTGCCAGCAGTGCGACTAGCGGGAGATATACGCAGTATTTT.

V and J are TRBV10-3 and TRBJ2-7; tentative D call: TRBD1 (6 bases). The CDR3 totals 11 residues. Germline V gene sequence: CDR1 ENHRY, CDR2 SYGVKD. Trimming removed 8 bases from V and 4 bases from J, with 9 bases in between. CDR3 bases: TGTGCCATCCGGACAGAATACGAGCAGTACTTC. Amino acids: CAIRTEYEQYF.

This rearrangement joins TRBV27 to TRBJ2-7, with D possibly TRBD2 on 6 matching bases. The ends were cut back, 6 bases at V and 2 bases at J, with 17 bases in the middle. The CDR3 sequence is 15 residues long. Germline assignment: CDR1 MNHEY and CDR2 SMNVEV (reference sequence). CDR3 protein: CASRQTGLRPYEQYF. The CDR3 DNA sequence: TGTGCCAGCAGACAGACGGGACTGAGACCCTACGAGCAGTACTTC.

The chain couples TRBV7-9 to TRBJ2-2; 16 nucleotides line up with TRBD2. The CDR3 has 19 residues. Germline V CDR1 and CDR2: SEHNR, FQNEAQ (reference sequence). Germline trimming cut 5 bases from V and 6 bases from J; bases unmatched to any gene: 12. The chain's CDR3 is CASSQKPGLAGGTPGELFF. In nucleotides, the CDR3 is TGTGCCAGCAGCCAGAAACCGGGACTAGCGGGAGGGACCCCCGGGGAGCTGTTTTTT.

This clone was picked up one time. The chain couples TRBV6-1 to TRBJ2-7; D unresolved. Per the germline V gene, CDR1 is MNHNS and CDR2 is SASEGT. Trimming took 3 bases from V and 1 from J, leaving 19 bases between them. This CDR3 has 17 residues. CDR3 nucleotides: TGTGCCAGCAGTGATCTTATTGCTCAGGATTTATCCTACGAGCAGTACTTC. As protein: CASSDLIAQDLSYEQYF.

V gene TRBV5-6 combines with J gene TRBJ2-1; 8 positions agree with TRBD1. V was pared by 3 bases and J by 9 bases, with 14 bases of the junction left unmatched. The CDR3 runs to 16 residues. Per germline, CDR1 SGHDT and CDR2 YYEEEE. The CDR3 is CASSSDQDRVGPEQFF. The CDR3 DNA sequence: TGTGCCAGCAGCTCCGACCAGGACAGGGTCGGGCCTGAGCAGTTCTTC.

This rearrangement joins TRBV5-1 to TRBJ2-1, with 12 bases that match TRBD2. The CDR3 totals 15 residues. Germline assignment: CDR1 SGHRS and CDR2 YFSETQ. The J segment lost 7 bases and the V segment lost 3 bases, leaving 5 bases of the junction unmatched. The CDR3 reads CASSWDGTSGNEQFF. The DNA of the CDR3 is TGCGCCAGCAGCTGGGATGGGACTAGCGGGAATGAGCAGTTCTTC. Supplemented by reference TRBV5-1 and TRBJ2-1, the full variable domain reads KAGVTQTPRYLIKTRGQQVTLSCSPISGHRSVSWYQQTPGQGLQFLFEYFSETQRNKGNFPGRFSGRQFSNSRSEMNVSTLELGDSALYLCASSWDGTSGNEQFFGPGTRLTVL.

This clone occurred once. This rearrangement joins TRBV14 to TRBJ2-5, with D perhaps TRBD2 (6 bases). The J call could be wrong; TRBJ2-7 is a better fit for the DNA end. The V gene's germline CDR1 is SGHDN and CDR2 FVKESK. CDR3 length: 14 residues. CDR3: CASSQSAGGYEQYF. The CDR3 coding sequence is TGTGCCAGCAGCCAATCCGCTGGGGGGTACGAGCAGTACTTC.

The chain links TRBV7-8 to TRBJ2-1, with TRBD2 identical over 7 bases. The J segment lost 1 base and the V segment lost 6 bases, leaving 3 bases of the junction unmatched. This CDR3 has 14 amino acids. The germline gives CDR1 SGHVS, CDR2 FQNEAQ. CDR3 sequence: CASRRGGSYNEQFF. In nucleotides, the CDR3 is TGTGCCAGCAGGCGCGGGGGATCCTACAATGAGCAGTTCTTC. Filled out from reference TRBV7-8 and TRBJ2-1, the complete variable domain reads GAGVSQSPRYKVAKRGQDVALRCDPISGHVSLFWYQQALGQGPEFLTYFQNEAQLDKSGLPSDRFFAERPEGSVSTLKIQRTQQEDSAVYLCASRRGGSYNEQFFGPGTRLTVL.

In this sample, this clone turned up once. This sequence joins TRBV7-9 and TRBJ2-5; 12 bases agree with TRBD2. This CDR3 is built from 15 residues. CDR1 is SEHNR and CDR2 is FQNEAQ in the germline V gene (reference sequence). V dropped 4 bases and J dropped 2; count of bases not matched to a gene: 2. The CDR3 DNA reads TGTGCCAGCAGCTGGACTAGCGGGATACAAGAGACCCAGTACTTC. As protein: CASSWTSGIQETQYF.

The chain links TRBV5-1 to TRBJ2-1, with TRBD2 identical over 9 bases. The length of the CDR3 is 17 residues. The germline CDR1 and CDR2 sequences are SGHRS and YFSETQ. Germline trimming cut 0 bases from V and 4 bases from J; bases unmatched to any gene: 8. In nucleotides, the CDR3 is TGCGCCAGCAGCTTGGTGGTGTCTAGCGGGACGTACAATGAGCAGTTCTTC. It yields the protein CASSLVVSSGTYNEQFF.

This chain links TRBV27 with TRBJ2-1, with 9 bases fitting TRBD2. The V and J ends lost 2 bases and 5 bases, in that order; junction bases with no gene match: 10. Looked up from germline, CDR1 is MNHEY and CDR2 is SMNVEV (reference sequence). The CDR3 extends over 17 amino acids. CDR3 loop: CASSLGGLAGPHNEQFF. In nucleotides, the CDR3 is TGTGCCAGCAGTTTAGGAGGTCTAGCGGGGCCCCACAATGAGCAGTTCTTC.

The rearrangement joins TRBV9 to TRBJ2-3, with 7 bases lining up with TRBD2. The CDR3 loop spans 15 amino acids. CDR1 and CDR2 from the germline V gene are SGDLS and YYNGEE. After removal of 0 bases from V and 5 bases from J, the junction contained 6 bases not matched to a gene. The CDR3 loop is CASSVGAGVVDTQYF. CDR3 coding DNA: TGTGCCAGCAGCGTAGGGGCGGGAGTAGTAGATACGCAGTATTTT.

The V call is TRBV6-4, the J call TRBJ2-5; the match to TRBD2 covers 9 bases. Germline assignment: CDR1 MRHNA and CDR2 SNTAGT. This CDR3 has 15 amino acids. The trim removed 4 bases at V and 6 bases at J, leaving 9 bases unmatched. Here the CDR3 reads CASSGGSGSRKTQYF. CDR3 in DNA: TGTGCCAGCAGTGGGGGTAGCGGGAGTAGGAAGACCCAGTACTTC.

The chain uses TRBV30 and TRBJ2-2; D is unresolved. V was shortened by 2 bases and J by 6 bases, with 7 bases between the two germline ends. CDR3 length equals 12 residues. CDR1 and CDR2 from the germline V gene are GTSNPN and SVGIG (reference sequence). The CDR3 DNA sequence: TGTGCCTGGAGTTCGACTGCCGGGGAGCTGTTTTTT. It encodes CAWSSTAGELFF.

The chain has TRBV7-9 and TRBJ2-7; D gene unclear. Trimming left V 1 base short and J 3 bases short, with 10 bases between. This CDR3 is built from 14 residues. From germline, CDR1 is SEHNR and CDR2 FQNEAQ (reference sequence). The CDR3 reads CASSLETGYYEQYF. CDR3 nucleotides: TGTGCCAGCAGCTTAGAAACGGGTTACTACGAGCAGTACTTC.

This chain uses TRBV5-5 with TRBJ2-7; 8 bases are a match to TRBD2. CDR1 and CDR2 from the germline V gene are SGHKS and YYEKEE (reference sequence). V dropped 2 bases and J dropped 2; count of bases not matched to a gene: 3. The CDR3 contains 14 residues. For the CDR3, the DNA is TGTGCCAGCAGCTTACGACTAGCGACCTACGAGCAGTACTTC. Translating it yields CASSLRLATYEQYF.